The 16 T cell receptor beta chains presented below share a single source sample, sequenced in a study of Graves' ophthalmopathy and Graves' hyperthyroidism. The authors amplified TCR beta CDR3 regions from RNA transcripts. HTBI primers primed a first-round RT-PCR, and a second-round multiplex PCR followed. One entry per CDR3 protein, called by TCRdb with MiXCR from the multiplex PCR reads. The profile covers fewer than 350,000 distinct CDR3 sequences, with roughly 17% appearing a single time and roughly an eighth taken by the ten largest. Sequencing input: peripheral blood. The receptor source for this set is an adult man with Graves' ophthalmopathy.

This clonotype was observed at least ten times. Since a much larger clone is just one base distant, this may be a read error. This chain links TRBV6-5 with TRBJ1-5, with unresolved D. The germline V gene has CDR1 MNHEY and CDR2 SVGAGI. Trimming took off 2 bases at V and 3 bases at J, with 14 bases between the two ends. This CDR3 has 16 amino acids. CDR3 amino acids: CASSYGRRSDNQPQHF. CDR3 DNA: TGTGCCAGCAGTTACGGACGTCGGTCGGACAATCAGCCCCAGCATTTT.

This clonotype was counted ten times or more. The chain uses TRBV12-3 or TRBV12-4 and TRBJ1-6; D ambiguous. V gave up 5 bases and J gave up 9 bases, with 14 bases separating them. The CDR3 extends over 14 amino acids. CDR3 DNA: TGTGCCAGCAGTGCTCCGGGATTAGCTTCACCCCTCCACTTT. This translates into CASSAPGLASPLHF.

In its sample, this clonotype was seen many times. The J gene is TRBJ2-7, the V gene TRBV20-1, with 8 bases identical to TRBD2. The germline CDR1 and CDR2 sequences are DFQATT and SNEGSKA (reference sequence). The V and J ends lost 5 bases and 4 bases, in that order; junction bases with no gene match: 25. The CDR3 sequence is 19 residues long. In DNA form, the CDR3 reads TGCAGTGCTTACCCCGGGACTAGTTCCGAACAAGCTTCGGCTTACGAGCAGTACTTC. Protein product: CSAYPGTSSEQASAYEQYF.

This clonotype was counted many times. V gene TRBV15 combines with J gene TRBJ2-5, with unresolved D. Germline V gene lookup returns CDR1 LNHNV and CDR2 YYDKDF (reference sequence). The CDR3 sequence is 15 residues long. V was shortened by 0 bases and J by 3 bases, with 11 bases between the two germline ends. The CDR3 region has the DNA TGTGCCACCAGCAGAGATCCATCCTCAAAAGAGACCCAGTACTTC. Its translation: CATSRDPSSKETQYF.

This clonotype was seen repeatedly, ten times or more. The J gene is TRBJ2-5, the V gene TRBV6-2 or TRBV6-3, with a tentative D call TRBD2 (5 bases). V dropped 7 bases and J dropped 5 bases, with 14 bases sitting between them. The CDR3 runs 13 residues. Looked up from germline, CDR1 is MNHEY and CDR2 is SVGEGT. CDR3 amino acids: CASTLLGRETQYF. The DNA of the CDR3 is TGTGCCAGCACCCTACTAGGTCGGGAGACCCAGTACTTC.

The gene calls are TRBV6-1 and TRBJ2-5, with TRBD2 identical over 7 bases. Germline assignment: CDR1 MNHNS and CDR2 SASEGT. Losses at the gene ends were 5 bases for V and 9 bases for J; bases not matched to a gene: 12. CDR3 length: 14 residues. The CDR3 sequence: CASSPSGARGSQYF. The CDR3 region has the DNA TGTGCCAGCAGTCCAAGCGGGGCCCGGGGGTCCCAGTACTTC.

This clonotype has a single count. This chain links TRBV15 with TRBJ2-5; 8 nucleotides match TRBD2. CDR1 is LNHNV, CDR2 YYDKDF, per germline (reference sequence). The trim removed 0 bases at V and 5 bases at J, leaving 5 bases unmatched. The CDR3 is made up of 15 amino acids. The CDR3 protein is CATSRELAVGETQYF. The CDR3 DNA reads as TGTGCCACCAGCAGAGAACTAGCGGTAGGGGAGACCCAGTACTTC.

This clonotype was counted many times. The rearrangement joins TRBV24-1 to TRBJ1-1; D uncertain. V shed 3 bases and J shed 3 bases, with 10 bases lying between them. Germline assignment: CDR1 KGHDR and CDR2 SFDVKD. The CDR3 loop spans 14 amino acids. The CDR3 reads CATSDGYGDTEAFF. The CDR3 DNA reads TGTGCCACCAGTGATGGATACGGGGACACTGAAGCTTTCTTT.

This clonotype has at least ten counts. This chain links TRBV16 with TRBJ1-2, with D possibly being TRBD1 (5 bases). The CDR3 consists of 13 residues. The germline gives CDR1 KGHSY, CDR2 FQNENV. The germline V and J ends were trimmed by 2 bases and 4 bases, with 8 bases remaining between them. The CDR3 region is CASSQGGTYGYTF. The CDR3, as DNA: TGTGCCAGCAGCCAAGGGGGTACCTATGGCTACACCTTC.

About this clonotype itself: At one of its ends the junction is not consistent with the germline gene, which may arise from a read error. The chain links TRBV6-1 to TRBJ1-5; D gene ambiguous. Germline V gene sequence: CDR1 MNHNS, CDR2 SASEGT. CDR3 length: 13 amino acids. CDR3 in DNA: TGTGCCTCCCGGGTCACATACAATCAGCCCCAGCGTTTT. It yields the protein CASRVTYNQPQRF.

This clonotype came up many times. CDR3 in DNA: TGTGCCAGCTCACCCCCAGGGGGCGGAGAGACCCAGTACTTC. Translation gives CASSPPGGGETQYF. The chain carries TRBV18 and TRBJ2-5; 8 positions match TRBD1. The trim removed 3 bases at V and 4 bases at J, leaving 4 bases unmatched. This CDR3 contains 14 residues. CDR1 KGHSH and CDR2 LQKENI come from the germline V gene. The variable domain in full, completed from reference TRBV18 and TRBJ2-5, reads NAGVMQNPRHLVRRRGQEARLRCSPMKGHSHVYWYRQLPEEGLKFMVYLQKENIIDESGMPKERFSAEFPKEGPSILRIQQVVRGDSAAYFCASSPPGGGETQYFGPGTRLLVL.

This sequence joins TRBV27 and TRBJ1-6; no clear D. Trimming pared 6 bases from V and 0 bases from J, leaving 12 bases between. CDR3 size: 16 residues. Germline CDR1 and CDR2: MNHEY and SMNVEV (reference sequence). The CDR3, as DNA: TGTGCCAGCAGGTTTCTCTCAAGCTCCTATAATTCACCCCTCCACTTT. Its translation is CASRFLSSSYNSPLHF.

This clonotype was seen ten or more times. The chain has TRBV5-1 and TRBJ1-2, with D possibly matching TRBD1 (6 bases). With 1 base removed from V and 8 bases from J, the gap between germline ends came to 12 bases. The CDR3 has 13 residues. The germline CDR1 and CDR2 sequences are SGHRS and YFSETQ. CDR3 bases: TGCGCCAGCAGCTTGACAGGGCCGGGAGGCTACACCTTC. Encoded protein: CASSLTGPGGYTF.

J is TRBJ1-6 and V is TRBV12-3 or TRBV12-4; D ambiguous. This CDR3 is 16 amino acids long. V was cut by 3 bases and J by 9 bases, with 18 bases left in between. The CDR3 spells CASSLIFTEDSSPLHF. The CDR3 nucleotides are TGTGCCAGCAGTTTGATCTTCACAGAAGATAGTTCACCCCTCCACTTT.

This clonotype came up many times. The chain combines TRBV20-1 with TRBJ1-3; D gene uncertain. The germline V gene encodes CDR1 DFQATT and CDR2 SNEGSKA (reference sequence). This CDR3 is 14 amino acids long. Trimming left V 6 bases short and J 0 bases short, with 12 bases between. The CDR3 is CSAAPVNSGNTIYF. The DNA for the CDR3 is TGCAGTGCCGCCCCGGTAAACTCTGGAAACACCATATATTTT.

This clonotype was counted at least ten times. The V and J genes are TRBV10-2 and TRBJ1-1; D might be TRBD1 (6 bases). From germline, CDR1 is WSHSY and CDR2 SAAADI. V dropped 10 bases and J dropped 7 bases, with 16 bases sitting between them. CDR3 length: 12 amino acids. DNA for the CDR3: TGCGCCACCTTTTGGGGGGCCAGTGAAGCTTTCTTT. Protein product: CATFWGASEAFF.